This is a list of T cell receptor beta chains from one sample in a study of blood T cell repertoires in COVID-19. Generated by immunoSEQ multiplex PCR, the TCRdb table keeps only in-frame clones and is missing some. The profile shows more than 25,000 clones, less than 85% of them singletons. Sequenced: peripheral blood. The receptors come from a woman of 80 years or more with acute or convalescent COVID-19. CDR3s include the opening cysteine and the closing phenylalanine or tryptophan. D genes are given only for firm matches. Expanded clones get a size class; other rows say once, few or many, or leave the size out.

cdr3_length,clone_size,v_call,j_call,d_call,cdr3_nt,cdr3_aa
16,.,TRBV7-9,TRBJ1-6,TRBD1,TGTGCCAGCAGAATTCACAGGGGGTCCTATAATTCACCCCTCCACTTT,CASRIHRGSYNSPLHF
15,.,TRBV5-5,TRBJ2-7,TRBD1,TGTGCCAGCAGCTTAGGACAGGTCAGCTCCTACGAGCAGTACTTC,CASSLGQVSSYEQYF
17,.,TRBV14,TRBJ2-3,TRBD2,TGTGCCAGCAGCCCCCTTGAGGGTCTCCGGGAGGAGGATACGCAGTATTTT,CASSPLEGLREEDTQYF
16,once,TRBV10-3,TRBJ1-5,.,TGTGCCATCAGTGAGTCCCGGGGTATTGGCAATCAGCCCCAGCATTTT,CAISESRGIGNQPQHF
15,.,TRBV5-4,TRBJ1-2,TRBD1,TGTGCCAGCAGCTCGTCGACAGGGGGCTACTATGGCTACACCTTC,CASSSSTGGYYGYTF
13,.,TRBV19,TRBJ1-2,.,TGTGCCACCCGACAGGACCCTAACTATGGCTACACCTTC,CATRQDPNYGYTF
16,.,TRBV7-8,TRBJ2-4,.,TGTGCCAGCAGCTCGCGGGACAGTCTAGCCAAAAACATTCAGTACTTC,CASSSRDSLAKNIQYF
17,.,TRBV29-1,TRBJ2-3,TRBD2,TGCAGCGTTGAAGAGAGCTCTAGCGGCGCAGCGGGGGAGACGCAGTATTTT,CSVEESSSGAAGETQYF
14,.,TRBV6-5,TRBJ1-4,.,TGTGCCAGCAGTTACGTCGGGGGAGATGAAAAACTGTTTTTT,CASSYVGGDEKLFF
14,.,TRBV27,TRBJ1-5,TRBD1,TGTGCCAGCAGTCCCGACAGGGCCCGTCAGCCCCAGCATTTT,CASSPDRARQPQHF
15,.,TRBV14,TRBJ2-2,TRBD1,TGTGCCAGCAGCCTGGGGACAGGATATACCGGGGAGCTGTTTTTT,CASSLGTGYTGELFF
16,.,TRBV6-6,TRBJ2-3,TRBD1,TGTGCCAGCAGTTACTCGGGACAGGGTGGCACAGATACGCAGTATTTT,CASSYSGQGGTDTQYF
16,.,TRBV7-2,TRBJ2-1,TRBD1,TGTGCCAGCAGCTTAGGGGACAGGGGCGTCCACAATGAGCAGTTCTTC,CASSLGDRGVHNEQFF
14,.,TRBV19,TRBJ1-5,TRBD1,TGTGCCAGTAGCGGGGACAGGGAACATCAGCCCCAGCATTTT,CASSGDREHQPQHF
16,once,TRBV18,TRBJ2-4,TRBD1,TGTGCCAGCTCACCTGCGCGGGACAGGGGCAAAAACATTCAGTACTTC,CASSPARDRGKNIQYF
15,.,TRBV14,TRBJ2-1,TRBD2,TGTGCCAGCAGCCAGCTAGCGGGAACCTACAATGAGCAGTTCTTC,CASSQLAGTYNEQFF
13,.,TRBV30,TRBJ1-1,TRBD1,TGTGCCTGGACGGGACAGGAGAACACTGAAGCTTTCTTT,CAWTGQENTEAFF
16,.,TRBV28,TRBJ1-2,.,TGTGCCAGCAGGGTAGGGGAATCCTCGGCCTTCTATGGCTACACCTTC,CASRVGESSAFYGYTF
14,.,TRBV7-8,TRBJ2-3,TRBD1,TGTGCCAGCAGCTTAGACAGGGGGACAGATACGCAGTATTTT,CASSLDRGTDTQYF
15,.,TRBV7-9,TRBJ1-4,.,TGTGCCAGCAGCTTAGCTCCGGGGATTAGTGAAAAACTGTTTTTT,CASSLAPGISEKLFF
14,.,TRBV27,TRBJ1-2,TRBD1,TGTGCCAGCAGTCACAAACAGGGGGCGCGTGGCTACACCTTC,CASSHKQGARGYTF
15,.,TRBV7-2,TRBJ1-5,.,TGTGCCAGCAGCACAAGTCGAGGAGGCAATCAGCCCCAGCATTTT,CASSTSRGGNQPQHF
11,.,TRBV20-1,TRBJ1-5,.,TGCAGTGCCGAGGAGGGTACGGCCCAGCATTTT,CSAEEGTAQHF
13,.,TRBV18,TRBJ2-5,TRBD2,TGTGCCAGCCAATCCAGCGGGGAAGAGACCCAGTACTTC,CASQSSGEETQYF
14,.,TRBV14,TRBJ1-2,TRBD1,TGTGCCAGCAGCAGCCGGGACAGGGACTATGGCTACACCTTC,CASSSRDRDYGYTF
16,.,TRBV5-6,TRBJ2-7,TRBD2,TGTGCCAGCAGCTCGGGCCCGACTAGCGGCTCCTACGAGCAGTACTTC,CASSSGPTSGSYEQYF
14,few,TRBV2,TRBJ2-7,.,TGTGCCAGCAGGCTGGGGACTCATAGTCACGAGCAGTACTTC,CASRLGTHSHEQYF
13,.,TRBV5-4,TRBJ2-5,.,TGTGCCAGCAGCCTGGACTTCCAAGAGACCCAGTACTTC,CASSLDFQETQYF
16,.,TRBV28,TRBJ2-5,.,TGTGCCAGCAGTCCGGCGGGCAGGGGAAGAGGGGAGACCCAGTACTTC,CASSPAGRGRGETQYF
14,.,TRBV18,TRBJ2-7,TRBD1,TGTGCCAGCTCAGAGGGACAGGGTGGGAACGAGCAGTACTTC,CASSEGQGGNEQYF
13,.,TRBV6-6,TRBJ1-1,.,TGTGCCAGCAGTGACGGACAGAACACTGAAGCTTTCTTT,CASSDGQNTEAFF
11,.,TRBV6-5,TRBJ1-1,TRBD1,TGTGCCAGCAGTTACGACAGGGGCGCTTTCTTT,CASSYDRGAFF
15,few,TRBV7-3,TRBJ1-1,.,TGTGCCAGCAGCTTAAATCCGGGGATGAACACTGAAGCTTTCTTT,CASSLNPGMNTEAFF
12,.,TRBV30,TRBJ1-3,.,TGTGCCTGGCGACAGGCGGGAAACACCATATATTTT,CAWRQAGNTIYF
15,.,TRBV10-1,TRBJ2-1,TRBD2,TGCGCCAGCAGTGACCCGACTAGCGGGGGCAATGAGCAGTTCTTC,CASSDPTSGGNEQFF
15,once,TRBV5-1,TRBJ2-5,.,TGCGCCAGCCGCACCTCAGGGCGCATTCAAGAGACCCAGTACTTC,CASRTSGRIQETQYF
16,.,TRBV27,TRBJ2-1,.,TGTGCCAGCAGTTTGGGTACTATTGGCTCCTACAATGAGCAGTTCTTC,CASSLGTIGSYNEQFF
15,.,TRBV11-2,TRBJ1-2,TRBD1,TGTGCCAGCAGCTTTTCCAGGGGGCAGAACTATGGCTACACCTTC,CASSFSRGQNYGYTF
14,.,TRBV5-1,TRBJ2-5,TRBD2,TGCGCCAGCAGCTGGGGGGGACGCGGAGAGACCCAGTACTTC,CASSWGGRGETQYF
13,.,TRBV10-3,TRBJ1-2,.,TGTGCCATCAGTGTGGGCCAGGGAGGTGGCTACACCTTC,CAISVGQGGGYTF
15,.,TRBV2,TRBJ1-4,.,TGTGCCAGCAGCGCCGGGACAACCGATAATGAAAAACTGTTTTTT,CASSAGTTDNEKLFF
14,once,TRBV3-1/TRBV3-2,TRBJ1-4,TRBD1,TGTGCCAGCAGCCAAGGACAGGGGAATGAAAAACTGTTTTTT,CASSQGQGNEKLFF
18,.,TRBV27,TRBJ2-5,TRBD2,TGTGCCAGCAGACCTTACAGGGGACTAGCGGGGCCCCAAGAGACCCAGTACTTC,CASRPYRGLAGPQETQYF
13,.,TRBV20-1,TRBJ2-7,TRBD2,TGCAGTGCTAGTCCTAGCGGGCTTTACGAGCAGTACTTC,CSASPSGLYEQYF
14,.,TRBV9,TRBJ2-3,.,TGTGCCAGCAGCGTAGTCGGGGGCACAGATACGCAGTATTTT,CASSVVGGTDTQYF
15,.,TRBV30,TRBJ2-5,TRBD2,TGTGCCTGGCGGGGCGGCGGGGGGGGCCGGGAGACCCAGTACTTC,CAWRGGGGGRETQYF
16,.,TRBV2,TRBJ2-1,.,TGTGCCAGCAGGGGGTTTCGGGAGTTCTCCTACAATGAGCAGTTCTTC,CASRGFREFSYNEQFF
14,.,TRBV19,TRBJ2-2,.,TGTGCCAGTAGTATGCCAGGGAACACCGGGGAGCTGTTTTTT,CASSMPGNTGELFF
13,.,TRBV19,TRBJ2-4,TRBD2,TGTGCCAGTGCGTCGGGGGGGGGAAACATTCAGTACTTC,CASASGGGNIQYF
15,once,TRBV2,TRBJ1-5,.,TGTGCCAGCAGTGACCGGGGAGGAAACAATCAGCCCCAGCATTTT,CASSDRGGNNQPQHF